The present entry profiles one TCR beta chain with its context. The record originates from a study of OX40 agonist ivuxolimab in advanced cancers. Germline values: CDR1 SGHVS, CDR2 FQNEAQ. V lost 0 bases and J 4 bases, leaving 13 bases between the germline ends. This CDR3 is 15 amino acids long. Sequencing used immunoSEQ multiplex PCR; TCRdb keeps in-frame clones, though not all of them. The sample shows 30,000 to 35,000 clones, roughly 90% of them seen only once. Specimen: CD4+ or CD8+ T cells sorted from blood, collected in a trial of the OX40 agonist ivuxolimab. The chain links TRBV7-8 to TRBJ2-7; D is ambiguous. This TCR was recovered from an adult with an advanced solid tumor such as melanoma, head and neck, liver or kidney cancer. CDR3 sequence: CASSLAVIGLYEQYF. For the CDR3, the DNA is TGTGCCAGCAGCTTAGCTGTTATTGGGCTATACGAGCAGTACTTC.